Presented here are 9 T cell receptor beta chains from one specimen sequenced in a study of vaccination effects on CD4 cells after COVID-19. The protocol was immunoSEQ multiplex PCR, while the TCRdb copy is restricted to in-frame clones and leaves out a portion. The repertoire holds almost 70,000 clones, with 74% as singletons. Ahead of sequencing, the ViraFEST assay grew antigen-specific CD4+ T cells using viral peptide pools. After roughly 10 days in culture, the CD4+ T cells were isolated. The vaccine given was either BNT162b2 or mRNA-1273, in two doses. No antigen is known for these receptors. The sequences come from CD4+ T cells from PBMCs cultured with HCoV-229E spike peptides, collected after COVID-19 vaccination. All receptors come from a human donor who received a COVID-19 vaccine.

The chain is built from TRBV18 and TRBJ1-1; D unclear. This CDR3 has 13 residues. The V end lost 9 bases, the J end lost 8 bases, and 19 bases lay between the germline ends. Germline lookup yields CDR1 KGHSH and CDR2 LQKENI. Here the CDR3 DNA reads TGTGCCAGTTCCCCCCCTCAAGGCCACGAAGCTTTCTTT. It specifies CASSPPQGHEAFF.

This clone was counted once. The junction differs from germline at one of its ends, possibly a read error. The chain couples TRBV6-5 to TRBJ1-1; no clear D gene. Germline values: CDR1 MNHEY, CDR2 SVGAGI. The CDR3 spans 13 residues. The CDR3 DNA sequence: TGTGCCAGCAGAACGACGGAGAACTCTGAAGCTTTCTTT. It specifies CASRTTENSEAFF.

The J gene is TRBJ1-1, the V gene TRBV5-8; D not resolved. Trimming cost V 3 bases and J 5 bases, with 8 bases left between them. The CDR3 contains 12 residues. In germline, CDR1 is SGHTS, CDR2 YDEGEE. The CDR3 reads CASSWEVTEAFF. For the CDR3, the DNA is TGTGCCAGCAGCTGGGAGGTTACTGAAGCTTTCTTT.

The chain uses TRBV18 and TRBJ2-4; D is perhaps TRBD1 (6 bases). The CDR3 is 15 residues long. CDR1 and CDR2 (germline): KGHSH, LQKENI. V was cut by 3 bases and J by 0 bases, with 9 bases left in between. In DNA form, the CDR3 reads TGTGCCAGCTCACCGGACAGTCTAGCCAAAAACATTCAGTACTTC. Its translation: CASSPDSLAKNIQYF.

The rearrangement joins TRBV19 to TRBJ1-5, with a possible D match to TRBD1 (6 bases). V gave up 8 bases and J gave up 0 bases, with 20 bases separating them. Germline V CDR1 and CDR2: LNHDA, SQIVND (reference sequence). The CDR3 length is 17 residues. The CDR3 spells CASSTTRGRISNQPQHF. CDR3 nucleotides: TGTGCCAGTTCTACGACCAGGGGCCGCATTAGCAATCAGCCCCAGCATTTT.

By sample fraction, this clone is medium-sized. This chain uses TRBV3-1 (or the pseudogene TRBV3-2) with TRBJ1-6; TRBD1 aligns across 9 bases. In germline, CDR1 is LGHDT, CDR2 YNNKEL (reference sequence). There are 15 residues in the CDR3. With V trimmed by 3 bases and J by 8 bases, 5 bases remained unmatched. The CDR3 DNA reads as TGTGCCAGCAGCCACCCGACAGGGGGATATTCACCCCTCCACTTT. Translated, it gives CASSHPTGGYSPLHF.

This rearrangement joins TRBV6-5 to TRBJ1-2; the D gene is possibly TRBD1 (5 bases). The CDR3 has 13 amino acids. V was cut by 8 bases and J by 1 base, with 11 bases left in between. Germline CDR1 is MNHEY and CDR2 is SVGAGI. CDR3 protein: CASSTADNYGYTF. In nucleotides, the CDR3 is TGTGCCAGCTCGACAGCAGATAACTATGGCTACACCTTC.

J is TRBJ2-2 and V is TRBV4-3; D ambiguous. Looked up from germline, CDR1 is LGHNA and CDR2 is YSLEER. V was cut by 1 base and J by 2 bases, with 8 bases left in between. This CDR3 has 15 amino acids. The CDR3 nucleotides read TGCGCCAGCAGCCAAGCCCCCCTCAACACCGGGGAGCTGTTTTTT. This codes for CASSQAPLNTGELFF.

This clone was seen more than once but under ten times. The chain joins TRBV10-3 to TRBJ1-1, with 11 bases identical to TRBD1. The CDR3 is made up of 14 amino acids. Germline loops: CDR1 ENHRY, CDR2 SYGVKD. The ends lost 10 bases at V and 7 bases at J; junction bases unmatched: 11. The chain's CDR3 is CASGTGGTQGEAFF. The CDR3 coding sequence is TGTGCCAGCGGGACAGGGGGGACTCAGGGTGAAGCTTTCTTT.